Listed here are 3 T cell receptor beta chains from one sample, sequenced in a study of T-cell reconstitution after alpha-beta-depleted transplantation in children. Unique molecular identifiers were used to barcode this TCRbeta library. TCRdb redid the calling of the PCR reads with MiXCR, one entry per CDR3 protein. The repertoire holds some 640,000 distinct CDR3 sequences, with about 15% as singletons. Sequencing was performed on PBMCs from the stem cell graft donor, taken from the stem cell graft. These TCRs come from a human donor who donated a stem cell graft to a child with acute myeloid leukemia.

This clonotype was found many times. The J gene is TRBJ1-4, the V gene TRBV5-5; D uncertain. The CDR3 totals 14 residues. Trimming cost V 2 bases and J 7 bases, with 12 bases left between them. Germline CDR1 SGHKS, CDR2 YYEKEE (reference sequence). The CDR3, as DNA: TGTGCCAGCAGCTTTGCAGGAGAGCGTGAAAAACTGTTTTTT. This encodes CASSFAGEREKLFF.

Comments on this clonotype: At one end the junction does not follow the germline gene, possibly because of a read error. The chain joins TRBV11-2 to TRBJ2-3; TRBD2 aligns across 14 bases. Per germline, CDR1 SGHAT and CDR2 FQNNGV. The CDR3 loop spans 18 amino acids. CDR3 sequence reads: CAGSERTSGGPARDTQYF. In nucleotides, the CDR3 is TGTGCCGGCAGCGAAAGGACTAGCGGGGGGCCGGCGAGAGATACGCAGTATTTT.

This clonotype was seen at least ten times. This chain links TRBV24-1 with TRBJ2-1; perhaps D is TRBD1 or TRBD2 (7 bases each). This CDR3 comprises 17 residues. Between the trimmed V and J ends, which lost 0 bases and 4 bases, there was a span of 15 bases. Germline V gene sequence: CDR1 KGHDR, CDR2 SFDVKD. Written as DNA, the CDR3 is TGTGCCACCAGTGATTTGCCGACAGGGAGGGCGTACAATGAGCAGTTCTTC. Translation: CATSDLPTGRAYNEQFF.